This T cell receptor beta chain emerged from a study of blood T cell repertoires in COVID-19. Study-wide context: COVID-19 samples, acute and convalescent, were from the United States, Italy and Spain. Sources were T cells, B-cell-depleted T cells, or PBMCs; the material itself was cDNA or gDNA.

V was clipped by 6 bases and J by 2 bases, with 20 bases between them. The V gene's germline CDR1 is MNHEY and CDR2 SVGEGT. The CDR3 is 16 amino acids. In the original workflow: Amplifying reference gene primers gave estimates of nucleated cell counts. Only in-frame clones appear in the TCRdb table, and some are missing; sequencing was by immunoSEQ multiplex PCR. V, J and clone size were drawn from that table, and D and trimming were deduced from the DNA. Among hundreds of thousands of clones listed, 88% were seen once. This clone was seen a handful of times. The sample taken for sequencing was peripheral blood. The clonotype comes from a man older than 75 with acute or convalescent COVID-19. V usage is TRBV6-2 or TRBV6-3 and J usage is TRBJ2-7; possible D gene TRBD2, 7 bases. CDR3 region: CASSFSNWRGPYEQYF. CDR3 DNA sequence: TGTGCCAGCAGCTTCTCTAATTGGCGGGGGCCCTACGAGCAGTACTTC.